The following is a T cell receptor (beta chain) sequence with its context. What it recognizes is unknown. Sequencing used immunoSEQ multiplex PCR; TCRdb keeps in-frame clones, though not all of them. This table has 150,000 to 200,000 clones, around nine tenths appearing once. The data were taken from a study of T cell responses to AZD1222 COVID-19 vaccine. Study-level points and caveats: Among AZD1222 vaccinees, only 5 to 7 were seropositive at baseline. There were repertoire samples only from the period after the peak T cell response.

CDR3 length: 14 amino acids. Germline V lookup: CDR1 SGHRS, CDR2 YFSETQ. V was clipped by 5 bases and J by 3 bases; unmatched bases: 7. The chain has TRBV5-1 and TRBJ1-1; 7 bases fit TRBD1. The material sequenced was peripheral blood, taken 28 days after the second AZD1222 dose. The source is an adult who received the AZD1222 COVID-19 vaccine. CDR3 amino acids: CASSFTGVDTEAFF. CDR3 nucleotides: TGCGCCAGCAGTTTTACAGGGGTGGACACTGAAGCTTTCTTT.